The clone carrying this T cell receptor (beta chain) was seen ten or more times. Germline and junction disagree at one end, which may indicate a read error. Germline CDR1 and CDR2: SGHAT and FQNNGV. The CDR3 extends over 17 amino acids. These data belong to a study of T cells in Graves' hyperthyroidism and ophthalmopathy. TCR beta CDR3 regions were amplified from RNA. Carried out on the TCR CDR3, a first-round RT-PCR used the HTBI primer set. A single record per CDR3 protein comes from TCRdb applying MiXCR to the multiplex PCR reads. Found here are hundreds of thousands of distinct CDR3 sequences, approximately 14% of them singletons; the top ten hold 12%.

V usage is TRBV11-2 and J usage is TRBJ1-6, with D possibly TRBD1 on 5 matching bases. Sequencing was performed on blood. The sequence was collected from a woman aged 45-60 years with Graves' ophthalmopathy. The CDR3 DNA sequence: TGTGCCAGCAGCCTAGATCAGGGTATCACCTATAATTCACCCCTCCACTTT. This codes for CASSLDQGITYNSPLHF.